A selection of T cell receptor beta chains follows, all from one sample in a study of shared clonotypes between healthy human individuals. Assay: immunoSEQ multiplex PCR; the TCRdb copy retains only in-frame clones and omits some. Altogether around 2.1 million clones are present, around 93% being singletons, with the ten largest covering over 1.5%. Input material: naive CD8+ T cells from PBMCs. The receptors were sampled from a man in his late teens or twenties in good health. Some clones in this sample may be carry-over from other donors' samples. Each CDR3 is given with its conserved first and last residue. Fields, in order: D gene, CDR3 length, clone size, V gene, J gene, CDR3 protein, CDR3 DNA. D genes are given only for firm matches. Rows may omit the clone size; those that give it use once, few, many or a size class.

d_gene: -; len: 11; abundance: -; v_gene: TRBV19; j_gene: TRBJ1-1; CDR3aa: CASSMGAEAFF; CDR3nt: TGTGCCAGTAGTATGGGGGCTGAAGCTTTCTTT
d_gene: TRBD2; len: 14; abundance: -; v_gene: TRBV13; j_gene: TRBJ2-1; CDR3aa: CASSPRLAGDEQFF; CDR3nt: TGTGCCAGCAGCCCTCGACTAGCGGGAGACGAGCAGTTCTTC
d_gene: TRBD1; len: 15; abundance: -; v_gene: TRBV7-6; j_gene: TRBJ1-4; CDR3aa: CASRPGTGTNEKLFF; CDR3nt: TGTGCCAGCAGACCCGGGACAGGGACCAATGAAAAACTGTTTTTT
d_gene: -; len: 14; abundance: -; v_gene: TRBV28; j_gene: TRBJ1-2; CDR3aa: CASSPPPEGYGYTF; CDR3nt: TGTGCCAGCAGTCCTCCCCCGGAGGGGTATGGCTACACCTTC
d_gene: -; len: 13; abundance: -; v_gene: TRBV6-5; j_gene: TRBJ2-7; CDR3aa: CASSQATDYEQYF; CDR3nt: TGTGCCAGCAGTCAAGCGACGGACTACGAGCAGTACTTC
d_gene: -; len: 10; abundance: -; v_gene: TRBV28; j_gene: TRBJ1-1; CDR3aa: CASSNTEAFF; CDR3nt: TGTGCCAGCAGCAACACTGAAGCTTTCTTT
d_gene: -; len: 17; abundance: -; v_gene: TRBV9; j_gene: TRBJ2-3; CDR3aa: CASSVGSSGRGTDTQYF; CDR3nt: TGTGCCAGCAGCGTAGGCTCTTCCGGGAGAGGCACAGATACGCAGTATTTT
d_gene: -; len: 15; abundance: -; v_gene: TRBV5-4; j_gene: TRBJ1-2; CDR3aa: CASSSWVRPNYGYTF; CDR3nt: TGTGCCAGCAGCTCGTGGGTGAGGCCCAACTATGGCTACACCTTC
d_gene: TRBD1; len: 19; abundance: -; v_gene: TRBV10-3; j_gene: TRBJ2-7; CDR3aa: CAISEKVVRQGASSYEQYF; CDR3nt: TGTGCCATCAGTGAAAAGGTCGTGAGACAGGGGGCCAGCTCCTACGAGCAGTACTTC
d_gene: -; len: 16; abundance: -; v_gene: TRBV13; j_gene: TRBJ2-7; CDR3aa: CASSLGGGRDPYEQYF; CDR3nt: TGTGCCAGCAGCTTAGGGGGGGGCAGGGACCCCTACGAGCAGTACTTC
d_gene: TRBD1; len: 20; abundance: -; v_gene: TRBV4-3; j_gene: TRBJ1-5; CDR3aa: CASSQGPSGTGYYSNQPQHF; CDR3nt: TGCGCCAGCAGCCAAGGGCCCTCCGGGACAGGGTATTATAGCAATCAGCCCCAGCATTTT
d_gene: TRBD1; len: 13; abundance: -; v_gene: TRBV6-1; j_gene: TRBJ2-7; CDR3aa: CASTGTASYEQYF; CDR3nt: TGTGCCAGCACCGGGACAGCGTCCTACGAGCAGTACTTC
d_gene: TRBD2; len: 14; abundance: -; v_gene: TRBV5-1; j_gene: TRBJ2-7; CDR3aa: CASTPGRGLYEQYF; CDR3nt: TGCGCCAGCACCCCCGGGAGGGGACTCTACGAGCAGTACTTC
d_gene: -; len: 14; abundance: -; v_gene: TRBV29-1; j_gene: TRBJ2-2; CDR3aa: CSVTGTMTAGELFF; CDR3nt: TGCAGCGTTACCGGGACCATGACCGCCGGGGAGCTGTTTTTT
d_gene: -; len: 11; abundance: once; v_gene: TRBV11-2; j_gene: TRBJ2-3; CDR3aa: CASSAGNTQYF; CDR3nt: TGTGCCAGCAGCGCCGGAAATACGCAGTATTTT
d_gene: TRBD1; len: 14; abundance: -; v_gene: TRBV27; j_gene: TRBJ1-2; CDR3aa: CASSGNRDRARYTF; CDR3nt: TGTGCCAGCAGTGGGAACCGGGACAGGGCCCGCTACACCTTC
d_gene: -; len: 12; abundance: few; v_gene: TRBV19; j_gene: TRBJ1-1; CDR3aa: CASSLKGTEAFF; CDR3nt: TGTGCCAGTAGTCTGAAAGGCACTGAAGCTTTCTTT
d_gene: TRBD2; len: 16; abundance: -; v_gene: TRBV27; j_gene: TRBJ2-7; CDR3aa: CASSPSSGGLLYEQYF; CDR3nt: TGTGCCAGCAGTCCTTCTAGCGGGGGGCTCCTATACGAGCAGTACTTC
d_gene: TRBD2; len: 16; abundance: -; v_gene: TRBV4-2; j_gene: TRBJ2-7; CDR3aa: CASSQDEGLGFYEQYF; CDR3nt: TGTGCCAGCAGCCAAGATGAGGGACTAGGGTTCTACGAGCAGTACTTC
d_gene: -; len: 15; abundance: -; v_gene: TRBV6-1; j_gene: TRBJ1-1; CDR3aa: CASSEKIMGATEAFF; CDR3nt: TGTGCCAGCAGCGAAAAGATCATGGGGGCGACTGAAGCTTTCTTT
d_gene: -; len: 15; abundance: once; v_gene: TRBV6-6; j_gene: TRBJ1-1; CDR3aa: CASSDPRGMNTEAFF; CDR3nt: TGTGCCAGCAGTGACCCCAGGGGCATGAACACTGAAGCTTTCTTT
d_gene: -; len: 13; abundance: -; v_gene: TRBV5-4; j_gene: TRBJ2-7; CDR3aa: CASSLDKTYEQYF; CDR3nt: TGTGCCAGCAGTTTGGACAAGACCTACGAGCAGTACTTC
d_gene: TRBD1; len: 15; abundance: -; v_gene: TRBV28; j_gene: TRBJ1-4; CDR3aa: CASSLVQGGDEKLFF; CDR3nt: TGTGCCAGCAGTTTGGTCCAGGGGGGGGATGAAAAACTGTTTTTT
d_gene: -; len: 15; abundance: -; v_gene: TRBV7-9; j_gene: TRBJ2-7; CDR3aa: CASSPRLTSSYEQYF; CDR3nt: TGTGCCAGCAGCCCAAGGCTGACGAGCTCCTACGAGCAGTACTTC
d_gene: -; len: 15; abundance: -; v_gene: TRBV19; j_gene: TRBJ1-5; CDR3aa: CASSIGATHYQPQHF; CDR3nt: TGTGCCAGTAGTATTGGGGCGACTCATTATCAGCCCCAGCATTTT
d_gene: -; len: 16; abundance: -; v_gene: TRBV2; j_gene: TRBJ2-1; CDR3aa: CASSEAGRASKNEQFF; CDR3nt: TGTGCCAGCAGTGAAGCTGGCAGGGCAAGTAAAAATGAGCAGTTCTTC
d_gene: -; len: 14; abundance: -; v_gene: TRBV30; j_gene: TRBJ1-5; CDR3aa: CAWSWGQGGQPQHF; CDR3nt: TGTGCCTGGAGTTGGGGGCAGGGAGGACAGCCCCAGCATTTT
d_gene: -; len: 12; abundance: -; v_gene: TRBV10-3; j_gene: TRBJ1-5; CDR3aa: CAISEENQPQHF; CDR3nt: TGTGCCATCAGTGAGGAAAATCAGCCCCAGCATTTT
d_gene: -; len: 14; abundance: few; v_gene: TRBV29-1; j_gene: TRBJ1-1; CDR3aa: CSVLLGHGGTEAFF; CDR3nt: TGCAGCGTTCTACTGGGACACGGAGGCACTGAAGCTTTCTTT
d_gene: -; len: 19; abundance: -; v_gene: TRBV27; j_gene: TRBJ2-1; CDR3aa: CARYRHQVNSAASDNEQFF; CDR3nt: TGTGCCAGATACCGCCATCAAGTCAATAGCGCCGCAAGTGACAATGAGCAGTTCTTC
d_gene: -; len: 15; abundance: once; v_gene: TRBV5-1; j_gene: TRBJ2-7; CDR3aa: CASSLRRGASYEQYF; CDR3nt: TGCGCCAGCAGCCTCCGGAGGGGGGCGTCCTACGAGCAGTACTTC
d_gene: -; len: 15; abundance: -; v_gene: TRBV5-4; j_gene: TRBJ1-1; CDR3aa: CASSLGSTTNTEAFF; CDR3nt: TGTGCCAGCAGCTTGGGATCAACTACGAACACTGAAGCTTTCTTT
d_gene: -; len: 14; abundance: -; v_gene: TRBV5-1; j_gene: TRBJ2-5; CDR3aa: CASSLGRLQETQYF; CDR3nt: TGCGCCAGCAGCTTGGGACGACTACAAGAGACCCAGTACTTC
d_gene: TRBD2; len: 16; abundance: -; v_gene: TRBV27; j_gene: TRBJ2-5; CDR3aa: CASSELGLASLETQYF; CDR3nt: TGTGCCAGCAGTGAGTTGGGACTAGCTTCCCTAGAGACCCAGTACTTC
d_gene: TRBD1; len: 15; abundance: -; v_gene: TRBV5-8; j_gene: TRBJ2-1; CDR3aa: CASSWGQGNGNEQFF; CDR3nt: TGTGCCAGCAGCTGGGGACAGGGGAACGGGAATGAGCAGTTCTTC
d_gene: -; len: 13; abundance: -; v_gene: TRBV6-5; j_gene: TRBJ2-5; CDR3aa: CASSYWREETQYF; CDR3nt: TGTGCCAGCAGTTATTGGCGGGAAGAGACCCAGTACTTC
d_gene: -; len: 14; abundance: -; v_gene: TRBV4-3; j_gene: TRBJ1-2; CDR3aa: CASSQGLSNYGYTF; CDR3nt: TGCGCCAGCAGCCAAGGTTTATCTAACTATGGCTACACCTTC
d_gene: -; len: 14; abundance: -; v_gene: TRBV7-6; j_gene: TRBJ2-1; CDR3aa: CASSLLVPYNEQFF; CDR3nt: TGTGCCAGCAGCTTATTAGTTCCCTACAATGAGCAGTTCTTC
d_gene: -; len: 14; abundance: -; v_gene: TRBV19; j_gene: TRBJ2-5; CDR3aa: CASSPLDPQETQYF; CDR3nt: TGTGCCAGTAGCCCACTAGATCCCCAAGAGACCCAGTACTTC